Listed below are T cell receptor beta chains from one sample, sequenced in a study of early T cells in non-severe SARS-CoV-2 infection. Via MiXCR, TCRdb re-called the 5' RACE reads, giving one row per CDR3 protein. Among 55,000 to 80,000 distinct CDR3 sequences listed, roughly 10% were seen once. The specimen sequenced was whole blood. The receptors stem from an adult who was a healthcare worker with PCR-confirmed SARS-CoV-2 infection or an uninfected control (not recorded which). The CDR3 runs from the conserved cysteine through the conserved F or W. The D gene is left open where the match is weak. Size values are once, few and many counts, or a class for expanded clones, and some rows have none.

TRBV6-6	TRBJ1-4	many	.	TGTGCCAGCAGTCTCTCCGGGGCCCCGGGTGAACTGTTTTTT	CASSLSGAPGELFF
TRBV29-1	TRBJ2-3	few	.	TGCAGCGTTGAGTCGCCCGCAGGCACAGATACGCAGTATTTT	CSVESPAGTDTQYF
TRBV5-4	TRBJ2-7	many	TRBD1	TGTGCCAGCAGCTTGGTGGGACAGGTCCACTACGAGCAGTACTTC	CASSLVGQVHYEQYF
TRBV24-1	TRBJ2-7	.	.	TGTGCCACCAGTGACTTAACACCGAGCTCCTACGAGCAGTACTTC	CATSDLTPSSYEQYF
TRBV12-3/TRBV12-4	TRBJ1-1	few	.	TGTGCCAGCAGTTTTTGGAAGGGCCAGGCCTGGATGAACACTGAAGCTTTCTTT	CASSFWKGQAWMNTEAFF
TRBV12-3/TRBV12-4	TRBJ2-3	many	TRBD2	TGTGCCAGCAGCCCACCGGGACTAGCTCGTGATACGCAGTATTTT	CASSPPGLARDTQYF
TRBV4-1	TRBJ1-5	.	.	TGCGCCAGCAGCCAAGTTCTATTGAGACAGGCGTCCAATCAGCCCCAGCATTTT	CASSQVLLRQASNQPQHF
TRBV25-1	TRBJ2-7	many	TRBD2	TGTGCCAGCAGTGGGCCCCCTGGGGCGGGAGGTTCCTACGAGCAGTACTTC	CASSGPPGAGGSYEQYF
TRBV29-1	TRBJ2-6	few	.	TGCAGCGTTGAACGACCTGGGGCCAACGTCCTGACTTTC	CSVERPGANVLTF
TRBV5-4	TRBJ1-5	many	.	TGTGCCAGCAGCTTGGGACAGGACCAGCCCCAGCATTTT	CASSLGQDQPQHF
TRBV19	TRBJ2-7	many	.	TGTGCCAGTAGTCTCCGGTGGGGCGAGCAGTACTTC	CASSLRWGEQYF
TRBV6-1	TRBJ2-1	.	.	TGTGCCAGCACCCTGGACGGATCCTACAATGAGCAGTTCTTC	CASTLDGSYNEQFF
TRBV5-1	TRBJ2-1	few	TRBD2	TGCGCCAGCAGCTTGGCTTCTAGCGGGGGGGCCGGTGAGCAGTTCTTC	CASSLASSGGAGEQFF
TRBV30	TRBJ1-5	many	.	TGTGCCTGGAGTGTAGCCGACAGTCAGCCCCAGCATTTT	CAWSVADSQPQHF
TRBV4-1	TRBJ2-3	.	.	TGCGCCAGCAGACTTCAGGGGTCAGATACGCAGTATTTT	CASRLQGSDTQYF
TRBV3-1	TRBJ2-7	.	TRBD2	TGTGCCAGCAGCCAAGATACCCCACTAGCGGGGGTTTACGAGCAGTACTTC	CASSQDTPLAGVYEQYF
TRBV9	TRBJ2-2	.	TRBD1	TGTGCCAGCAGCGTGGGACAGGCGAACACCGGGGAGCTGTTTTTT	CASSVGQANTGELFF
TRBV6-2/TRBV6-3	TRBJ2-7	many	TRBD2	TGTGCCAGCACTCTACCGACTAGCGGGGCGTCCTACGAGCAGTACTTC	CASTLPTSGASYEQYF
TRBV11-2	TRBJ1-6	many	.	TGTGCCAGCAGCTTAGGTCATGGTCATAATTCACCCCTCCACTTT	CASSLGHGHNSPLHF
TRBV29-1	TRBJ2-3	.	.	TGCAGCGTTGGGGATACAGATACGCAGTATTTT	CSVGDTDTQYF
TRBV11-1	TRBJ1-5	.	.	TGTGCCAGCAGCTTAGGAAGCCTGGAGCCCCAGCATTTT	CASSLGSLEPQHF
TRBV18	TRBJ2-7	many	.	TGTGCCAGCTCACCCGGTACAGGGTCCTACGAGCAGTACTTC	CASSPGTGSYEQYF
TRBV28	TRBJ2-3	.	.	TGTGCCAGCAGTCTCCCTCAAACAGGGAGAACAGATACGCAGTATTTT	CASSLPQTGRTDTQYF
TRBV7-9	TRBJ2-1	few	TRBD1	TGTGCCAGCAGCGCGGACAGGGCCCCCTACAATGAGCAGTTCTTC	CASSADRAPYNEQFF
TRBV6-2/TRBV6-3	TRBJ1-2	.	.	TGTGCCAGCAGTCAAAACTTTAACTATGGCTACACCTTC	CASSQNFNYGYTF
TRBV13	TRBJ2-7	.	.	TGTGCCAGCAGCTTAAGGGCCCCTCCCTACGAGCAGTACTTC	CASSLRAPPYEQYF
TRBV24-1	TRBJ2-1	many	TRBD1	TGTGCCACCAGTGAGGCCAGGGGGCGAGGTGAGCAGTTCTTC	CATSEARGRGEQFF
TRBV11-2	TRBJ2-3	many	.	TGTGCCAGCAGCTTAGTACGGGGGTTGACAGATACGCAGTATTTT	CASSLVRGLTDTQYF
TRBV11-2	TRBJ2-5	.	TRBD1	TGTGCCAGCAGCTCCCGAGGGGGACAGCAAGAGACCCAGTACTTC	CASSSRGGQQETQYF
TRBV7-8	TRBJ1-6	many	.	TGTGCCAGCAGCATTATCCTTTCCTCCTATAATTCACCCCTCCACTTT	CASSIILSSYNSPLHF
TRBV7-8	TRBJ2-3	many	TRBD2	TGTGCCAGCAGCTCAGTTCTAGCGGGAAGGAGGACAGATACGCAGTATTTT	CASSSVLAGRRTDTQYF
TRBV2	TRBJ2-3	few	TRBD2	TGTGCCAGCAGTGAAGGGGCCCTAGCGGGGGTAACCGTCACAGATACGCAGTATTTT	CASSEGALAGVTVTDTQYF
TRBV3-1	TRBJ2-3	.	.	TGTGCCAGCAGCCAAGTTACCACAGATACGCAGTATTTT	CASSQVTTDTQYF
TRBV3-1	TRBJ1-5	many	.	TGTGCCAGCAGCCTCGGGACTGGGGATCAGCCCCAGCATTTT	CASSLGTGDQPQHF